This T cell receptor (beta chain) came from a study of blood T cell repertoires in COVID-19. Study overall: T cells, B-cell-depleted T cells, or PBMCs supplied cDNA or gDNA.

Methods used by the authors: Estimates of nucleated cell counts were drawn from the amplification of reference gene primers. The assay was immunoSEQ multiplex PCR, and TCRdb's table has in-frame clones only and misses some. V, J and clone size reflect that table, while D and trimming were determined from the DNA. Here the sample spans around 200,000 clones, 83% being singletons. This clone was detected only once. This sequence was found in a woman between 40 and 50 years old with acute or convalescent COVID-19. Sample: peripheral blood.

The CDR3 DNA reads as TGTGCCAGCAGCCCTACTAGCGGGAGTCACCACGAGCAGTACTTC. Protein: CASSPTSGSHHEQYF. This chain uses TRBV5-5 with TRBJ2-7, with 11 bases aligning to TRBD2. The germline gives CDR1 SGHKS, CDR2 YYEKEE (reference sequence). J gave up 5 bases and V 4 bases, and 8 bases lay outside the gene matches. The CDR3 loop spans 15 amino acids. Full variable domain (outside the CDR3, taken from reference TRBV5-5 and TRBJ2-7): DAGVTQSPTHLIKTRGQQVTLRCSPISGHKSVSWYQQVLGQGPQFIFQYYEKEERGRGNFPDRFSARQFPNYSSELNVNALLLGDSALYLCASSPTSGSHHEQYFGPGTRLTVT.